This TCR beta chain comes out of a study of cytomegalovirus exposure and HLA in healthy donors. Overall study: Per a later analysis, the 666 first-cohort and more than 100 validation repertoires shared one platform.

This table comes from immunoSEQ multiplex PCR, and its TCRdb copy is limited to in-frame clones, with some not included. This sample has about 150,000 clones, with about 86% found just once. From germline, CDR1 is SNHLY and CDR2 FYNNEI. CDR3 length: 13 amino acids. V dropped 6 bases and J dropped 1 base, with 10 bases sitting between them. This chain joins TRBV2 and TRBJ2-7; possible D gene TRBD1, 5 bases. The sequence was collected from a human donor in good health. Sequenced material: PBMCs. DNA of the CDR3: TGTGCCAGCAGCCAGGGCCCGTCCTACGAGCAGTACTTC. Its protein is CASSQGPSYEQYF.